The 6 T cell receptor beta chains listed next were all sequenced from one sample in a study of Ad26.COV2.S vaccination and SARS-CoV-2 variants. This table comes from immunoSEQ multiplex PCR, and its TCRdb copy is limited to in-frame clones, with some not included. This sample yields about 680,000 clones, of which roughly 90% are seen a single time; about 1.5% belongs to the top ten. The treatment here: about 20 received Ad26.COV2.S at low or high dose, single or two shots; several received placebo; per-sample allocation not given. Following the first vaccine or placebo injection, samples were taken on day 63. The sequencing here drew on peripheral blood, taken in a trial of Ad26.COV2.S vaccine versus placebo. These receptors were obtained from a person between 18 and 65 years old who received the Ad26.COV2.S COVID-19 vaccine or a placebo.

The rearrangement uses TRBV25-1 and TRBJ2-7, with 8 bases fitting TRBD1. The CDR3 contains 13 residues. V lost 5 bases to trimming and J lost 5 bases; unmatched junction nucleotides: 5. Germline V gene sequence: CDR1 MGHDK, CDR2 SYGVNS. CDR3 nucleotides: TGTGCCAGCAGTAGACAGGGGAGGAACGAGCAGTACTTC. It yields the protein CASSRQGRNEQYF.

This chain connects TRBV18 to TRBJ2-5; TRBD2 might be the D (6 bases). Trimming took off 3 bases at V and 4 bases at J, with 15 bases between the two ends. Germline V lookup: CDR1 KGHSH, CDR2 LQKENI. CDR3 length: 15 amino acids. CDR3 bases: TGTGCCAGCTCACCGGCGGGGCTAGCTGGAGAGACCCAGTACTTC. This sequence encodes CASSPAGLAGETQYF.

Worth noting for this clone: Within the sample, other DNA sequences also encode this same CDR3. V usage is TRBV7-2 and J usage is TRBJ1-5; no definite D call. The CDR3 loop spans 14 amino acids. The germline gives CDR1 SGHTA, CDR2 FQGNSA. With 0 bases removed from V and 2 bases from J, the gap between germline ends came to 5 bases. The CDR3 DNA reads TGTGCCAGCAGCTTAGCTGGGGGCAATCAGCCCCAGCATTTT. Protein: CASSLAGGNQPQHF. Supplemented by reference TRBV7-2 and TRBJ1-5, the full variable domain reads GAGVSQSPSNKVTEKGKDVELRCDPISGHTALYWYRQSLGQGLEFLIYFQGNSAPDKSGLPSDRFSAERTGGSVSTLTIQRTQQEDSAVYLCASSLAGGNQPQHFGDGTRLSIL.

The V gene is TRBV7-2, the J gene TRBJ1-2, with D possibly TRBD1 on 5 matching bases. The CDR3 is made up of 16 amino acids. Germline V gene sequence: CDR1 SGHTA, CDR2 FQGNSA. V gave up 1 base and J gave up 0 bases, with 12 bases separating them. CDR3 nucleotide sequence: TGTGCCAGCAGCTTAGGTCTAGGGGCTCCTAACTATGGCTACACCTTC. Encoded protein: CASSLGLGAPNYGYTF.

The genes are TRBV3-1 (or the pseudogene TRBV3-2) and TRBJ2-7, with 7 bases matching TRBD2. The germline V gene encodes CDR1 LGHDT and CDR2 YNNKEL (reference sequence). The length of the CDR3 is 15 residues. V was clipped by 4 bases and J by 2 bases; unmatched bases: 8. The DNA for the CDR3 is TGTGCCAGCAGCCCATCCCTAGCGGTCGCCTACGAGCAGTACTTC. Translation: CASSPSLAVAYEQYF.

DNA of the CDR3: TGTGCCAGCTTGCGGTCGTGGCAGCAGAGCTCCTATAATTCACCCCTCCACTTT. As protein: CASLRSWQQSSYNSPLHF. The rearrangement uses TRBV2 and TRBJ1-6, with D unresolved. The V end was cut by 8 bases, the J end by 0 bases, with 20 bases between. The CDR3 spans 18 residues. The germline CDR1 and CDR2 sequences are SNHLY and FYNNEI.